This T cell receptor beta chain was profiled in a study of T cell responses to AZD1222 COVID-19 vaccine. A word on this clone: What it binds is unknown.

V lost 1 base to trimming and J lost 0 bases, with 13 bases between them. The CDR3 has 17 amino acids. Germline lookup yields CDR1 WNHNN and CDR2 SYGVQD (reference sequence). Measured with immunoSEQ multiplex PCR; TCRdb has only the in-frame clones, and not every one. The sample records around 200,000 clones, roughly 91% being singletons. Study outcomes and limitations: Unmutated variant regions reportedly attract nearly half of all spike-specific TCRs. No repertoire was sampled before or during the peak T cell response, only after it. AZD1222 recipients seropositive at baseline numbered only 6 or 7. In a largely white British group with more females than males, clonal diversity was possibly underestimated.

J is TRBJ2-4 and V is TRBV10-1; D unclear. This sequence originates from an adult who received the AZD1222 COVID-19 vaccine. The sequencing used peripheral blood, collected 28 days after the second AZD1222 dose. CDR3 amino acids: CASSEYGSEVAKNIQYF. CDR3 bases: TGCGCCAGCAGTGAGTACGGGTCGGAAGTAGCCAAAAACATTCAGTACTTC.